This T cell receptor beta chain was found in a study of blood T cell repertoires in COVID-19. Study-wide background: Acute and convalescent COVID-19 specimens originated in the United States, Italy and Spain.

This CDR3 has 16 residues. The junction had 13 bases not matched to a gene; V was cut back by 5 bases and J by 8 bases. Germline CDR1 is SGHAT and CDR2 is FQDESV (reference sequence). This table comes from immunoSEQ multiplex PCR, and its TCRdb copy is limited to in-frame clones, with some not included. Of over 65,000 clones in the sample, 80% were seen once. V gene TRBV11-1 combines with J gene TRBJ1-4; 8 bases map to TRBD1. Material: peripheral blood. This receptor was identified in a woman aged 40 to 50 with active or convalescent COVID-19. The CDR3 is CASSKDRVNQGEKLFF. The CDR3 DNA follows: TGTGCCAGCAGCAAGGACAGGGTCAATCAAGGCGAAAAACTGTTTTTT.